The 19 T cell receptor beta chains below were found in one sample sequenced in a study of beta chain features in type 1 diabetes. These receptors are not linked to any known antigen. Study-level points and caveats: All four CD4+ subsets from Type 1 diabetes patients carried moderately but significantly shorter TCRB CDR3s.

Sequenced material consisted of expressed TCRB transcripts (all of the isolated RNA was reverse transcribed). Measured with immunoSEQ multiplex PCR; TCRdb has only the in-frame clones, and not every one. The sample holds a few hundred thousand clones; roughly 21% are singletons and the top ten take less than 0.03%. The sequenced material came from naive CD4+ T cells from blood. Receptors were obtained from a woman in her 40s with type 1 diabetes.

This chain uses TRBV6-6 with TRBJ2-7; D might be TRBD1 (6 bases). V dropped 7 bases and J dropped 6 bases, with 10 bases sitting between them. The germline V gene has CDR1 MNHNY and CDR2 SVGAGI (reference sequence). CDR3 length: 11 residues. The CDR3: CASTGGFEQYF. The CDR3, as DNA: TGTGCCAGCACTGGGGGCTTCGAGCAGTACTTC.

This sequence joins TRBV7-9 and TRBJ1-1; TRBD1 matches at 10 bases. The germline V gene has CDR1 SEHNR and CDR2 FQNEAQ (reference sequence). J gave up 7 bases and V 3 bases, and 5 bases lay outside the gene matches. There are 14 residues in the CDR3. As DNA, the CDR3 is TGTGCCAGCAGCTTGGGTGGGACAGGGGTTGAAGCTTTCTTT. Translating it yields CASSLGGTGVEAFF. Combining the CDR3 with reference TRBV7-9 and TRBJ1-1 gives the whole variable domain DTGVSQNPRHKITKRGQNVTFRCDPISEHNRLYWYRQTLGQGPEFLTYFQNEAQLEKSRLLSDRFSAERPKGSFSTLEIQRTEQGDSAMYLCASSLGGTGVEAFFGQGTRLTVV.

This sequence joins TRBV11-1 and TRBJ1-1; TRBD1 aligns across 9 bases. This CDR3 has 15 amino acids. The junction had 4 bases not matched to a gene; V was cut back by 4 bases and J by 1 base. The germline gives CDR1 SGHAT, CDR2 FQDESV (reference sequence). The CDR3 bases are TGTGCCAGCAGCTCGCCGGACAGGGGGAACACTGAAGCTTTCTTT. This encodes CASSSPDRGNTEAFF.

This clone was found once. The chain employs TRBV9 and TRBJ1-5; no reliable D call. Germline values: CDR1 SGDLS, CDR2 YYNGEE. The CDR3 is made up of 13 amino acids. Trimming removed 0 bases from V and 3 bases from J, with 4 bases in between. The CDR3 region has the DNA TGTGCCAGCAGCGTAGTAGTCAATCAGCCCCAGCATTTT. This translates into CASSVVVNQPQHF. The full variable domain, in which reference TRBV9 and TRBJ1-5 provide the parts outside the CDR3, is DSGVTQTPKHLITATGQRVTLRCSPRSGDLSVYWYQQSLDQGLQFLIQYYNGEERAKGNILERFSAQQFPDLHSELNLSSLELGDSALYFCASSVVVNQPQHFGDGTRLSIL.

Only a few counts were recorded for this clone. The chain couples TRBV7-2 to TRBJ1-1; possible D gene TRBD1, 5 bases. The CDR3 spans 14 residues. V lost 1 base and J lost 8, with 14 bases in between. Per germline, CDR1 SGHTA and CDR2 FQGNSA. The CDR3 nucleotides are TGTGCCAGCAGCTTAGTAGGACAAGGCACCGAAGCTTTCTTT. Protein product: CASSLVGQGTEAFF.

This clone has only a few counts. This chain links TRBV30 with TRBJ2-7; perhaps TRBD1 as D (5 bases). The CDR3 has 13 amino acids. Trimming left V 2 bases short and J 0 bases short, with 8 bases between. Germline CDR1 is GTSNPN and CDR2 is SVGIG (reference sequence). DNA for the CDR3: TGTGCCTGGAGTCTAGGGGTCTCCTACGAGCAGTACTTC. It specifies CAWSLGVSYEQYF.

V is TRBV29-1 and J is TRBJ1-5; weak D call: TRBD1 (5 bases). In germline, CDR1 is SQVTM, CDR2 ANQGSEA. The CDR3 has 13 amino acids. V lost 5 bases and J lost 2, with 10 bases in between. The CDR3 nucleotides are TGCAGCGTTCAGGGTGTTCGCAATCAGCCCCAGCATTTT. This sequence encodes CSVQGVRNQPQHF.

V gene TRBV15 combines with J gene TRBJ1-2; D uncertain. This CDR3 has 14 residues. V dropped 4 bases and J dropped 5 bases, with 14 bases sitting between them. Germline V gene lookup returns CDR1 LNHNV and CDR2 YYDKDF (reference sequence). The CDR3 protein is CATSMAGSAYGYTF. CDR3 in DNA: TGTGCCACCAGCATGGCAGGATCGGCTTATGGCTACACCTTC.

This clone has more than one count but fewer than ten. This rearrangement joins TRBV6-1 to TRBJ1-1; the D gene is possibly TRBD1 (6 bases). Germline assignment: CDR1 MNHNS and CDR2 SASEGT. This CDR3 comprises 13 residues. The V end was cut by 8 bases, the J end by 3 bases, with 13 bases between. The CDR3 spells CASCPTGHTEAFF. CDR3 DNA sequence: TGTGCCAGCTGCCCGACAGGACACACTGAAGCTTTCTTT.

The gene calls are TRBV7-2 and TRBJ2-3, with TRBD1 matching over 7 bases. Germline V gene lookup returns CDR1 SGHTA and CDR2 FQGNSA. The V and J ends lost 5 bases and 4 bases, in that order; junction bases with no gene match: 9. This CDR3 is 15 amino acids long. The CDR3 DNA is TGTGCCAGCAGCCCGAACCGGGACAGTGCAGATACGCAGTATTTT. Amino acids: CASSPNRDSADTQYF.

The chain employs TRBV2 and TRBJ2-7; D might be TRBD1 (5 bases). Germline V gene lookup returns CDR1 SNHLY and CDR2 FYNNEI. The CDR3 runs to 12 residues. Trimming took 3 bases from V and 3 from J, leaving 6 bases between them. CDR3 coding DNA: TGTGCCAGCAGTGACAGGGTCTACGAGCAGTACTTC. Translated, it gives CASSDRVYEQYF. The full variable domain, its missing parts supplied by reference TRBV2 and TRBJ2-7, is EPEVTQTPSHQVTQMGQEVILRCVPISNHLYFYWYRQILGQKVEFLVSFYNNEISEKSEIFDDQFSVERPDGSNFTLKIRSTKLEDSAMYFCASSDRVYEQYFGPGTRLTVT.

The V gene is TRBV15, the J gene TRBJ2-1, with TRBD2 matching 8 bases. The V segment lost 0 bases and the J segment 6 bases; nucleotides outside the gene matches: 7. The CDR3 length is 16 residues. The germline V gene encodes CDR1 LNHNV and CDR2 YYDKDF (reference sequence). CDR3 residues: CATSRDKSGRVNEQFF. In DNA, the CDR3 is TGTGCCACCAGCAGAGATAAGAGCGGGAGAGTCAATGAGCAGTTCTTC.

In its sample, this clone was seen a few times. In nucleotides, the CDR3 is TGCGCCAGCAGCTCCGGCCTCGACACCGGCCATTCACCCCTCCACTTT. It codes for CASSSGLDTGHSPLHF. The gene calls are TRBV5-1 and TRBJ1-6; D not resolved. CDR1 SGHRS and CDR2 YFSETQ come from the germline V gene. This CDR3 spans 16 amino acids. Trimming shortened V by 3 bases and J by 8 bases, and 18 bases separated the two germline ends.

J is TRBJ2-5 and V is TRBV4-1; TRBD2 matches 9 bases. The CDR3 sequence is 17 residues long. V lost 0 bases, J lost 1 base, and 6 bases stayed unmatched. CDR1 is MGHRA, CDR2 YSYEKL, per germline. The chain's CDR3 is CASSQDFQRGAQETQYF. CDR3 DNA: TGCGCCAGCAGCCAAGATTTCCAGCGGGGGGCCCAAGAGACCCAGTACTTC.

The rearrangement joins TRBV25-1 to TRBJ2-5, with 8 nucleotides matching TRBD2. Trimming at V came to 6 bases and at J to 1 base, leaving 10 bases not matched to a gene. Germline V CDR1 and CDR2: MGHDK, SYGVNS. The CDR3 has 16 residues. The chain's CDR3 is CASSIERGIPQETQYF. As DNA, the CDR3 is TGTGCCAGCAGCATAGAGCGGGGGATACCCCAAGAGACCCAGTACTTC.

This clone showed up just a few times. J is TRBJ1-5 and V is TRBV5-1, with TRBD1 identical over 10 bases. V shed 4 bases, J shed 6 bases, and the junction held 13 bases outside the gene matches. This CDR3 spans 17 amino acids. The germline CDR1 and CDR2 sequences are SGHRS and YFSETQ. The CDR3 protein is CASSPGTGDGSLQPQHF. The CDR3 DNA is TGCGCCAGCAGCCCCGGGACAGGGGACGGTAGTCTTCAGCCCCAGCATTTT.

The V gene is TRBV7-2, the J gene TRBJ2-1; TRBD1 aligns across 9 bases. The germline gives CDR1 SGHTA, CDR2 FQGNSA. This CDR3 comprises 12 residues. With V trimmed by 4 bases and J by 14 bases, 6 bases remained unmatched. The CDR3 loop reads CASSSIGDREFF. DNA of the CDR3: TGTGCCAGCAGCTCGATAGGGGACAGGGAGTTCTTC.

The genes are TRBV29-1 and TRBJ2-7; a possible D gene is TRBD1 (6 bases). This CDR3 has 13 amino acids. Per the germline V gene, CDR1 is SQVTM and CDR2 is ANQGSEA. Trimming took 7 bases from V and 2 from J, leaving 15 bases between them. As DNA, the CDR3 is TGCAGCGCCCTTCAAGGGGGAACCTACGAGCAGTACTTC. It yields the protein CSALQGGTYEQYF.

This clone was recorded a few times. The chain combines TRBV15 with TRBJ1-1; 8 nucleotides line up with TRBD1. Germline V gene sequence: CDR1 LNHNV, CDR2 YYDKDF (reference sequence). The CDR3 has 15 residues. The junction had 2 bases not matched to a gene; V was cut back by 1 base and J by 1 base. The CDR3 nucleotides are TGTGCCACCAGCAGAGGTGGGACAGGGAACACTGAAGCTTTCTTT. Amino acid sequence: CATSRGGTGNTEAFF.